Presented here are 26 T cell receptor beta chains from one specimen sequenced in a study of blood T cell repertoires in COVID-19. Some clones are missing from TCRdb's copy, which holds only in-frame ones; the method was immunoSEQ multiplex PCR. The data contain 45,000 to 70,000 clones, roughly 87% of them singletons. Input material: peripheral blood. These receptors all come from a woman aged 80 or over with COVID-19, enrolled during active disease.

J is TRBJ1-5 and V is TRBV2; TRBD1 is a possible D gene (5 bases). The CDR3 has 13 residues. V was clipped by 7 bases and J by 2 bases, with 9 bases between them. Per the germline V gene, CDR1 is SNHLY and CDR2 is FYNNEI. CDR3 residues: CASTAGRNQPQHF. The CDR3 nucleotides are TGTGCCAGCACGGCAGGGCGCAATCAGCCCCAGCATTTT. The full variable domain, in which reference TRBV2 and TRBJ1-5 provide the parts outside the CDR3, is EPEVTQTPSHQVTQMGQEVILRCVPISNHLYFYWYRQILGQKVEFLVSFYNNEISEKSEIFDDQFSVERPDGSNFTLKIRSTKLEDSAMYFCASTAGRNQPQHFGDGTRLSIL.

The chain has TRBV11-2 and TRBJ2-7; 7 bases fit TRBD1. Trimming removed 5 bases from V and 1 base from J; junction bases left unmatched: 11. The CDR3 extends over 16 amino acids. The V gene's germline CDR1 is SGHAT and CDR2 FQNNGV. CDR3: CASSLGNRGLSYEQYF. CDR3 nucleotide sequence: TGTGCCAGCAGCCTGGGTAACAGGGGTTTGTCCTACGAGCAGTACTTC.

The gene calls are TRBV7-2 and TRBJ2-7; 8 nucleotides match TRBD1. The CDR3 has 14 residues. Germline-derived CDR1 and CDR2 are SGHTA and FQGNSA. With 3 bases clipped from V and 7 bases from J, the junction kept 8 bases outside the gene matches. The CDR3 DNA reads TGTGCCAGCAGCTTTCGTCGGCAGGGGGCTGAGCAGTACTTC. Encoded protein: CASSFRRQGAEQYF.

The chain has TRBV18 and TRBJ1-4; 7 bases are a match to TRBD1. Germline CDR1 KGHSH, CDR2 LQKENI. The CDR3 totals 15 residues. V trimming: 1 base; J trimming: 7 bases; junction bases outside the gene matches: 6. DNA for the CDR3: TGTGCCAGCTCACCACAGCAAGACAGGGTTGAAAAACTGTTTTTT. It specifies CASSPQQDRVEKLFF.

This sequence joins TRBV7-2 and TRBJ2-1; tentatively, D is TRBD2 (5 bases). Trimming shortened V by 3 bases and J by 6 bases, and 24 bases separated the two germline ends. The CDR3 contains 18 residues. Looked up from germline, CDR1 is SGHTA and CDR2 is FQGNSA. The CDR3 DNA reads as TGTGCCAGCAGCTTCTTAGGCCGGTCTCATCCGGGAAGCAATGAGCAGTTCTTC. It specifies CASSFLGRSHPGSNEQFF.

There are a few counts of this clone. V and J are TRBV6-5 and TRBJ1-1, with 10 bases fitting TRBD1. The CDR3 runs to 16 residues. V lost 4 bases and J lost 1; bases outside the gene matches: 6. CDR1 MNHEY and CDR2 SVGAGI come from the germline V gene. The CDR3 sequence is CASSSGTGVTNTEAFF. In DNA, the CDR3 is TGTGCCAGCAGTTCTGGGACAGGGGTCACGAACACTGAAGCTTTCTTT.

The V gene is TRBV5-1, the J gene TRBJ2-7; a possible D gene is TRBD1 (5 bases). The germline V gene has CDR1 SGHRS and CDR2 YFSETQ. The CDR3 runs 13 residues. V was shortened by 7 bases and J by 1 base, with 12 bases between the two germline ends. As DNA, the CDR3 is TGCGCCAGCGGGCAGGGTCTATCCTACGAGCAGTACTTC. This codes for CASGQGLSYEQYF.

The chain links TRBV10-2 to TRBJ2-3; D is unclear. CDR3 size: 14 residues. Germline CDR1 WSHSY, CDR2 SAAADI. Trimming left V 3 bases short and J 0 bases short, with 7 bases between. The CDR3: CASSDPGSTDTQYF. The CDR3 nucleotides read TGCGCCAGCAGTGATCCGGGTAGCACAGATACGCAGTATTTT.

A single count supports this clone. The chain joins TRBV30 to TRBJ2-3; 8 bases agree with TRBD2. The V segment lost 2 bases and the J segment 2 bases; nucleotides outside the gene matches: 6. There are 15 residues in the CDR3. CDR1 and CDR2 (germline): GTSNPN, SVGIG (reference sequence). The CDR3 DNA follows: TGTGCCTGGAGTTCTCTTAGCGGGGCCACAGATACGCAGTATTTT. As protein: CAWSSLSGATDTQYF.

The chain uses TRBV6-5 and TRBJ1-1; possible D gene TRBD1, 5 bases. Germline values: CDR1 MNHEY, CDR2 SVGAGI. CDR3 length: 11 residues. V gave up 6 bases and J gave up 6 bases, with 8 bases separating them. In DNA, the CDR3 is TGTGCCAGCAGCAGGGTTTCTGAAGCTTTCTTT. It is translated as CASSRVSEAFF.

The CDR3 reads CASSYPGGDTQYF. CDR3 nucleotide sequence: TGCGCCAGCAGCTACCCGGGTGGAGATACGCAGTATTTT. This chain connects TRBV5-1 to TRBJ2-3; D not resolved. The V gene's germline CDR1 is SGHRS and CDR2 YFSETQ. V lost 3 bases and J lost 5, with 10 bases in between. This CDR3 is 13 amino acids long.

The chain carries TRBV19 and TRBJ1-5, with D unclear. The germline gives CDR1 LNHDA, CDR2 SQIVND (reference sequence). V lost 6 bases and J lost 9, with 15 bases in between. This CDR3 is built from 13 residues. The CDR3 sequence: CASRGPGYGPQHF. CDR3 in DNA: TGTGCCAGTAGAGGTCCCGGGTATGGGCCCCAGCATTTT.

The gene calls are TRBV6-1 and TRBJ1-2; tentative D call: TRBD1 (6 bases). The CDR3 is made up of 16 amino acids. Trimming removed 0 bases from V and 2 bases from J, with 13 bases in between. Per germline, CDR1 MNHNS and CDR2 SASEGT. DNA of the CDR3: TGTGCCAGCAGTGAAGCCCAGGGGCGCAGGAACTATGGCTACACCTTC. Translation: CASSEAQGRRNYGYTF.

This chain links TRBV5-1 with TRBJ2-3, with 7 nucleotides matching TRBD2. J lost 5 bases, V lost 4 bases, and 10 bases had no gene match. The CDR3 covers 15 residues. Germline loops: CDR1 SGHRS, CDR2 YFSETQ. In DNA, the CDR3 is TGCGCCAGCAGCCAGCGGGACGGCTCGGGAGATACGCAGTATTTT. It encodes CASSQRDGSGDTQYF.

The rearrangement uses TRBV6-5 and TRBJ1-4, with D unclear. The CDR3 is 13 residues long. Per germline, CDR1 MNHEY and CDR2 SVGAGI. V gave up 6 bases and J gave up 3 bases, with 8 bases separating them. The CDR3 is CASRRAANEKLFF. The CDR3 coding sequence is TGTGCCAGCAGGAGGGCTGCTAATGAAAAACTGTTTTTT.

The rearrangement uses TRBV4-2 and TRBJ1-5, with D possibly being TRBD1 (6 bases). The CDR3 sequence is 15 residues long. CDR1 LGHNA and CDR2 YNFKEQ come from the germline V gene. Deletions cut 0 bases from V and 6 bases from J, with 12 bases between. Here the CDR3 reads CASSQDLLGGQPQHF. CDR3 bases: TGTGCCAGCAGCCAAGATTTGCTAGGGGGTCAGCCCCAGCATTTT.

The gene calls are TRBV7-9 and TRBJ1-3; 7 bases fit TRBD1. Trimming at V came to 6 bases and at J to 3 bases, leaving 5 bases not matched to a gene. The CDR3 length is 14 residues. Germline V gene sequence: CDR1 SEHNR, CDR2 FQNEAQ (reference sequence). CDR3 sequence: CASSFTGVGNTIYF. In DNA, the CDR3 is TGTGCCAGCAGTTTCACAGGGGTTGGAAACACCATATATTTT.

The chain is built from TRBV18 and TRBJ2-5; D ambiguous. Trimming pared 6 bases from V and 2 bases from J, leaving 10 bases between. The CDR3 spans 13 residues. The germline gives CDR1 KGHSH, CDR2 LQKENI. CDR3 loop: CASSLNGQETQYF. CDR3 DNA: TGTGCCAGCTCGCTCAACGGGCAAGAGACCCAGTACTTC.

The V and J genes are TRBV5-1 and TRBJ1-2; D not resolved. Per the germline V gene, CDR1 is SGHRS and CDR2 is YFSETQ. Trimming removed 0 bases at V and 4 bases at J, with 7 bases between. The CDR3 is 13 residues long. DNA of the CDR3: TGCGCCAGCAGCTTGGGCGAGTTCTATGGCTACACCTTC. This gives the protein CASSLGEFYGYTF.

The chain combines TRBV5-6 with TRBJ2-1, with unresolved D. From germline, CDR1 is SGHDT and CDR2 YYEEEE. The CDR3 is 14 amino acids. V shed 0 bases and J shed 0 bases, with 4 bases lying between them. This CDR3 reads CASSLGSSYNEQFF. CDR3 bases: TGTGCCAGCAGCTTGGGGAGCTCCTACAATGAGCAGTTCTTC.

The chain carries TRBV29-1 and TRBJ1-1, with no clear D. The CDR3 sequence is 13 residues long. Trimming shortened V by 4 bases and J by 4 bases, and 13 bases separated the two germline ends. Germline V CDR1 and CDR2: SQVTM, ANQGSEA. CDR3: CSVADGRGTEAFF. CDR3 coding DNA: TGCAGCGTTGCGGACGGTCGGGGCACTGAAGCTTTCTTT.

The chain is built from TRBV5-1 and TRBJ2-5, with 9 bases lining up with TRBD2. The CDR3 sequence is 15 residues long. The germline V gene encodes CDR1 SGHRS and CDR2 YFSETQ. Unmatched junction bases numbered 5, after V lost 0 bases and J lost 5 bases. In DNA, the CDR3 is TGCGCCAGCAGCTTGGTGCGGGGGGGATACGAGACCCAGTACTTC. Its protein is CASSLVRGGYETQYF.

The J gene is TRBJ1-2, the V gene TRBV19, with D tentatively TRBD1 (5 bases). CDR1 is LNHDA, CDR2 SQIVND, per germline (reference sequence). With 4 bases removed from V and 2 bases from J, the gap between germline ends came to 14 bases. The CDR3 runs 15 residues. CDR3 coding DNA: TGTGCCAGTAGTACCCCCACGGCAGGGAACTATGGCTACACCTTC. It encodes CASSTPTAGNYGYTF.

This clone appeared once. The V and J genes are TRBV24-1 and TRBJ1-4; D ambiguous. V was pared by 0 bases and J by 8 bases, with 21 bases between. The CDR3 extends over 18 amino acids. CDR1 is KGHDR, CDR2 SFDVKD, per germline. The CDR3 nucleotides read TGTGCCACCAGTGATTTGCAAATCGTCGCGGGTAGGAAGGAAAAACTGTTTTTT. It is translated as CATSDLQIVAGRKEKLFF.

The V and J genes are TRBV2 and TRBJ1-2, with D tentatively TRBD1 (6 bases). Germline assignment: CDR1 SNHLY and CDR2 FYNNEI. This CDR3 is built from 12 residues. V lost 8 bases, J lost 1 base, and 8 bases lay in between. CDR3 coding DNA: TGTGCCAGCCGGGACAATAACTATGGCTACACCTTC. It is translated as CASRDNNYGYTF. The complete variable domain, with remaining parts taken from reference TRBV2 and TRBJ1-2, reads EPEVTQTPSHQVTQMGQEVILRCVPISNHLYFYWYRQILGQKVEFLVSFYNNEISEKSEIFDDQFSVERPDGSNFTLKIRSTKLEDSAMYFCASRDNNYGYTFGSGTRLTVV.

The CDR3 DNA sequence: TGCAGCGTTGACGAGGGGGCGCGTATCGAGACCCAGTACTTC. This codes for CSVDEGARIETQYF. The chain recombines TRBV29-1 with TRBJ2-5; TRBD1 aligns across 7 bases. V was pared by 3 bases and J by 5 bases, with 9 bases of the junction left unmatched. Germline assignment: CDR1 SQVTM and CDR2 ANQGSEA. The CDR3 is made up of 14 amino acids.